This is a list of T cell receptor beta chains from one sample in a study of T cells in Graves' hyperthyroidism and ophthalmopathy. MiXCR was run by TCRdb on the multiplex PCR reads, yielding one entry per CDR3 protein. The sample shows 700,000 or so distinct CDR3 sequences, 16% of them seen only once. Sequencing was performed on blood. These receptor sequences come from a young man with Graves' hyperthyroidism. Each CDR3 is given with its conserved first and last residue. Fields, in order: J gene, D gene, V gene, clone size, CDR3 protein, CDR3 DNA. D genes are given only for firm matches. Some rows have no size entry. The others give once, few or many, or a class for an expanded clone.

J: TRBJ1-1
D: TRBD1
V: TRBV3-1
size: .
CDR3: CASAPGTGVTEAFF
DNA: TGTGCCAGCGCACCCGGGACAGGGGTCACTGAAGCTTTCTTT

J: TRBJ2-7
D: .
V: TRBV2
size: few
CDR3: CASSMNLRRDTVGLEQYF
DNA: TGTGCCAGCAGCATGAATCTACGCCGGGACACCGTTGGGTTGGAGCAGTACTTC

J: TRBJ1-4
D: .
V: TRBV29-1
size: few
CDR3: CSVKDKNEKLFF
DNA: TGCAGCGTGAAGGACAAGAATGAAAAACTGTTTTTT

J: TRBJ2-7
D: .
V: TRBV20-1
size: .
CDR3: CSARRVDEQYF
DNA: TGCAGTGCCCGGCGGGTGGATGAGCAGTACTTC

J: TRBJ2-3
D: TRBD2
V: TRBV28
size: few
CDR3: CASSLSSGRSGTQYF
DNA: TGTGCCAGCAGTTTATCTAGCGGGAGATCGGGTACGCAGTATTTT

J: TRBJ2-7
D: .
V: TRBV24-1
size: .
CDR3: CATSDRDSLSYEQYF
DNA: TGTGCCACCAGTGACCGGGACTCCCTCTCCTACGAGCAGTACTTC

J: TRBJ2-7
D: .
V: TRBV20-1
size: many
CDR3: CSAGGDPTYEQYF
DNA: TGCAGTGCAGGGGGAGACCCCACCTACGAGCAGTACTTC

J: TRBJ2-1
D: TRBD2
V: TRBV7-2
size: .
CDR3: CASSFGLAGVMEQFF
DNA: TGTGCCAGCAGCTTCGGACTAGCGGGAGTCATGGAGCAGTTCTTC

J: TRBJ2-7
D: TRBD1
V: TRBV6-5
size: many
CDR3: CASSYSGRGTYEQYF
DNA: TGTGCCAGCAGTTACTCAGGCAGGGGGACCTACGAGCAGTACTTC

J: TRBJ2-1
D: TRBD1
V: TRBV27
size: .
CDR3: CASRTGSEEQFF
DNA: TGTGCCAGCAGGACAGGGAGCGAAGAGCAGTTCTTC

J: TRBJ2-3
D: TRBD2
V: TRBV29-1
size: .
CDR3: CSVEFAGGGDTQYF
DNA: TGCAGCGTTGAATTCGCCGGGGGGGGAGATACGCAGTATTTT

J: TRBJ2-4
D: .
V: TRBV20-1
size: few
CDR3: CSARIQGGSWNIQYF
DNA: TGCAGTGCTAGGATCCAGGGAGGTTCGTGGAACATTCAGTACTTC

J: TRBJ2-1
D: .
V: TRBV28
size: many
CDR3: CASSDLGAQAEQFF
DNA: TGTGCCAGCAGCGACTTGGGGGCGCAGGCTGAGCAGTTCTTC

J: TRBJ2-7
D: TRBD1
V: TRBV7-9
size: .
CDR3: CASSLEAGQGAYEQYF
DNA: TGTGCCAGCAGCTTAGAAGCGGGACAGGGAGCCTACGAGCAGTACTTC

J: TRBJ2-3
D: .
V: TRBV7-9
size: .
CDR3: CASSLTQGSDTQYF
DNA: TGTGCCAGCAGCTTAACGCAGGGCTCAGATACGCAGTATTTT

J: TRBJ2-3
D: .
V: TRBV20-1
size: few
CDR3: CSARVEGTDTQYF
DNA: TGCAGTGCTAGAGTGGAAGGGACAGATACGCAGTATTTT

J: TRBJ2-7
D: TRBD1
V: TRBV28
size: many
CDR3: CASSSLVTGIPYEQYF
DNA: TGTGCCAGCAGCTCCCTTGTGACAGGGATCCCCTACGAGCAGTACTTC

J: TRBJ2-3
D: TRBD2
V: TRBV29-1
size: few
CDR3: CSVARAGGTDTQYF
DNA: TGCAGCGTTGCTCGAGCGGGAGGGACAGATACGCAGTATTTT

J: TRBJ1-1
D: .
V: TRBV12-3/TRBV12-4
size: many
CDR3: CASSFSLVNTEAFF
DNA: TGTGCCAGCAGCTTCAGCCTCGTTAACACTGAAGCTTTCTTT

J: TRBJ2-5
D: .
V: TRBV4-3
size: few
CDR3: CASSRGLLVPQETQYF
DNA: TGCGCCAGCAGCCGAGGACTGCTAGTCCCCCAAGAGACCCAGTACTTC

J: TRBJ2-7
D: TRBD1
V: TRBV20-1
size: .
CDR3: CSAPTGDSYEQYF
DNA: TGCAGTGCTCCTACAGGGGATTCCTACGAGCAGTACTTC

J: TRBJ2-7
D: TRBD2
V: TRBV5-1
size: many
CDR3: CASSLYPSGSASDYEQYF
DNA: TGCGCCAGCAGCTTGTATCCTAGCGGGAGCGCCTCGGACTACGAGCAGTACTTC

J: TRBJ2-7
D: .
V: TRBV12-3/TRBV12-4
size: many
CDR3: CASSFAGRRYEQYF
DNA: TGTGCCAGCAGTTTTGCCGGACGACGCTACGAGCAGTACTTC

J: TRBJ2-3
D: .
V: TRBV11-2
size: .
CDR3: CASSSKLDVSDTQYF
DNA: TGTGCCAGCAGCTCCAAGCTGGATGTATCAGATACGCAGTATTTT

J: TRBJ2-5
D: .
V: TRBV20-1
size: many
CDR3: CSARVQGKETQYF
DNA: TGCAGTGCTAGAGTACAGGGCAAGGAGACCCAGTACTTC

J: TRBJ2-5
D: .
V: TRBV7-8
size: few
CDR3: CASSFTKGGQETQYF
DNA: TGTGCCAGCAGCTTTACGAAAGGGGGTCAGGAGACCCAGTACTTC

J: TRBJ2-7
D: TRBD2
V: TRBV28
size: .
CDR3: CASSSSGQRVEQYF
DNA: TGTGCCAGCAGTTCTAGCGGTCAGAGGGTCGAGCAGTACTTC

J: TRBJ1-5
D: TRBD1
V: TRBV2
size: .
CDR3: CASSIQGSNQPQHF
DNA: TGTGCCAGCAGTATACAGGGGAGCAATCAGCCCCAGCATTTT

J: TRBJ2-1
D: .
V: TRBV28
size: many
CDR3: CASSPAGTYNEQFF
DNA: TGTGCCAGCAGCCCCGCGGGGACCTACAATGAGCAGTTCTTC

J: TRBJ2-1
D: .
V: TRBV30
size: many
CDR3: CAWRPLARAANEQFF
DNA: TGTGCCTGGAGGCCCCTGGCGCGAGCGGCCAATGAGCAGTTCTTC

J: TRBJ2-6
D: .
V: TRBV7-2
size: .
CDR3: CASSAWRGSGANVLTF
DNA: TGTGCCAGCAGCGCCTGGCGGGGCTCTGGGGCCAACGTCCTGACTTTC

J: TRBJ2-5
D: .
V: TRBV28
size: .
CDR3: CASSRGGAGEAQYF
DNA: TGTGCCAGCAGCCGAGGGGGGGCCGGTGAGGCCCAGTACTTC

J: TRBJ2-7
D: .
V: TRBV28
size: many
CDR3: CASSLLAYYEQYF
DNA: TGTGCCAGCAGTTTATTGGCCTACTACGAGCAGTACTTC

J: TRBJ1-2
D: .
V: TRBV5-1
size: few
CDR3: CASSATPELGYGYTF
DNA: TGTGCCAGCAGCGCAACCCCGGAGCTGGGCTATGGCTACACCTTC

J: TRBJ1-3
D: .
V: TRBV28
size: few
CDR3: CASRTSRVSGNTIYF
DNA: TGTGCCAGCAGAACAAGCAGGGTCTCTGGAAACACCATATATTTT

J: TRBJ1-5
D: TRBD1
V: TRBV25-1
size: few
CDR3: CASSGSRGNQPQHF
DNA: TGTGCCAGCAGTGGTTCCAGGGGGAATCAGCCCCAGCATTTT

J: TRBJ2-5
D: TRBD2
V: TRBV7-2
size: many
CDR3: CASSLSGLAESIVYF
DNA: TGTGCCAGCAGTCTCTCAGGGCTAGCGGAGTCGATTGTGTACTTC

J: TRBJ2-3
D: .
V: TRBV9
size: .
CDR3: CASSVDLSTDTQYF
DNA: TGTGCCAGCAGCGTAGATCTTAGCACAGATACGCAGTATTTT

J: TRBJ2-7
D: TRBD2
V: TRBV24-1
size: few
CDR3: CATSDTTSGDYEQYF
DNA: TGTGCCACCAGTGATACTACTAGCGGGGACTACGAGCAGTACTTC

J: TRBJ2-1
D: .
V: TRBV4-1
size: .
CDR3: CASSPRSGGEPPGQFF
DNA: TGCGCCAGCAGCCCCCGATCGGGTGGGGAACCCCCGGGACAGTTCTTC

J: TRBJ2-2
D: .
V: TRBV24-1
size: few
CDR3: CATSDFKVSPNTGELFF
DNA: TGTGCCACCAGTGATTTCAAAGTCTCCCCGAACACCGGGGAGCTGTTTTTT

J: TRBJ2-1
D: .
V: TRBV15
size: many
CDR3: CATSRDGLVALPTYNEQFF
DNA: TGTGCCACCAGCAGAGATGGCCTAGTTGCCCTCCCTACCTACAATGAGCAGTTCTTC

J: TRBJ1-4
D: .
V: TRBV7-9
size: .
CDR3: CASSSSTGIPNEKLFF
DNA: TGTGCCAGCAGCTCCTCTACAGGGATACCTAATGAAAAACTGTTTTTT

J: TRBJ2-7
D: .
V: TRBV5-1
size: .
CDR3: CANSPTASGPYEQYF
DNA: TGCGCCAACAGCCCGACAGCGTCGGGGCCCTACGAGCAGTACTTC

J: TRBJ2-3
D: .
V: TRBV20-1
size: few
CDR3: CSARRTKDTQYF
DNA: TGCAGTGCTAGACGAACCAAAGATACGCAGTATTTT

J: TRBJ2-7
D: .
V: TRBV28
size: many
CDR3: CASSQGGVVYEQYF
DNA: TGTGCCAGCAGCCAAGGCGGGGTGGTATACGAGCAGTACTTC

J: TRBJ1-1
D: .
V: TRBV3-1
size: .
CDR3: CASSQAFHTEAFF
DNA: TGTGCCAGCAGCCAAGCCTTCCACACTGAAGCTTTCTTT

J: TRBJ2-5
D: .
V: TRBV27
size: many
CDR3: CASSKGYQETQYF
DNA: TGTGCCAGCAGTAAAGGGTACCAAGAGACCCAGTACTTC

J: TRBJ2-7
D: .
V: TRBV2
size: few
CDR3: CASKSGAGTSSEQYF
DNA: TGTGCCAGCAAGTCAGGGGCAGGGACCTCCAGCGAGCAGTACTTC

J: TRBJ2-7
D: .
V: TRBV3-1
size: few
CDR3: CASSQGTLPSKEQYF
DNA: TGTGCCAGCAGCCAAGGAACCCTCCCGAGTAAGGAGCAGTACTTC

J: TRBJ1-1
D: .
V: TRBV5-5
size: .
CDR3: CASSLLRRKREAFF
DNA: TGTGCCAGCAGCTTACTGCGCAGGAAACGTGAAGCTTTCTTT

J: TRBJ2-7
D: .
V: TRBV7-9
size: many
CDR3: CASSSTRGGGTEYEQYF
DNA: TGTGCCAGCAGCTCTACTCGGGGAGGCGGGACGGAGTACGAGCAGTACTTC